These 9 T cell receptor beta chains came from one sample sequenced in a study of cytomegalovirus exposure and HLA in healthy donors. TCRdb keeps only in-frame clones here, not all; method: immunoSEQ multiplex PCR. The data contain around 160,000 clones, around 90% of them singletons. The sequenced sample consisted of PBMCs. The receptors come from a young man in good health and CMV-seronegative.

The chain couples TRBV4-2 to TRBJ1-5; D ambiguous. This CDR3 contains 14 residues. The germline V gene has CDR1 LGHNA and CDR2 YNFKEQ. V lost 0 bases and J lost 1, with 4 bases in between. The CDR3 nucleotides read TGTGCCAGCAGCCAAGACAGGAGCAATCAGCCCCAGCATTTT. It yields the protein CASSQDRSNQPQHF.

The chain employs TRBV21-1 and TRBJ2-7; the listed D gene, TRBD2, was not tested against the DNA. TRBV21-1 is a pseudogene. The CDR3 extends over 15 amino acids. The CDR3 region has the DNA TGTGCCAGCAGCAAAGCACTGTCCCCGTCCTACGAGCAGTACTTC. It is translated as CASSKALSPSYEQYF.

This sequence joins TRBV29-1 and TRBJ1-2, with TRBD1 matching over 11 bases. The CDR3 is 13 residues long. Per germline, CDR1 SQVTM and CDR2 ANQGSEA. Unmatched junction bases numbered 5, after V lost 5 bases and J lost 6 bases. The CDR3, as DNA: TGCAGCGTTCTGGACAGGGGGCGAAATGGCTACACCTTC. Translated: CSVLDRGRNGYTF.

The J gene is TRBJ2-7, the V gene TRBV7-9; D remains unclear. This CDR3 spans 12 amino acids. Trimming cost V 4 bases and J 0 bases, with 4 bases left between them. Germline values: CDR1 SEHNR, CDR2 FQNEAQ (reference sequence). CDR3 in amino acids: CASSYTSYEQYF. The CDR3 bases are TGTGCCAGCAGCTACACCTCCTACGAGCAGTACTTC.

V is TRBV5-6 and J is TRBJ1-2; 10 bases match TRBD1. Germline trimming cut 7 bases from V and 5 bases from J; bases unmatched to any gene: 8. Germline CDR1 SGHDT, CDR2 YYEEEE. The CDR3 is made up of 14 amino acids. DNA for the CDR3: TGTGCCAGCGAAGCCAGGACAGGGGGTTATGGCTACACCTTC. It yields the protein CASEARTGGYGYTF.

The chain has TRBV27 and TRBJ1-6; D might be TRBD1 (5 bases). This CDR3 region has 15 residues. Germline V gene lookup returns CDR1 MNHEY and CDR2 SMNVEV (reference sequence). Trimming shortened V by 6 bases and J by 14 bases, and 23 bases separated the two germline ends. The CDR3 region has the DNA TGTGCCAGCAGGCCGATCGGGACGGGGGGTCGGGCCCTCCACTTT. Its translation: CASRPIGTGGRALHF.

This clone was observed a few times. This rearrangement joins TRBV7-9 to TRBJ1-2; a possible D gene is TRBD1 (6 bases). The CDR3 has 15 residues. The germline V and J ends were trimmed by 0 bases and 3 bases, with 11 bases remaining between them. The germline CDR1 and CDR2 sequences are SEHNR and FQNEAQ (reference sequence). The CDR3 is CASSLAAGVYYGYTF. In DNA, the CDR3 is TGTGCCAGCAGCTTAGCAGCAGGGGTATACTATGGCTACACCTTC.

The CDR3 coding sequence is TGTGCCAGCAGTTTGGGACTAGCGGATTTCACAGATACGCAGTATTTT. As protein: CASSLGLADFTDTQYF. The gene calls are TRBV27 and TRBJ2-3, with 11 bases matching TRBD2. V gave up 3 bases and J gave up 2 bases; unmatched junction bases: 4. Germline CDR1 MNHEY, CDR2 SMNVEV (reference sequence). The CDR3 totals 16 residues.

About this clone: Additional DNA sequences in this sample encode the identical CDR3. The chain couples TRBV19 to TRBJ1-1, with D possibly TRBD1 on 6 matching bases. The germline gives CDR1 LNHDA, CDR2 SQIVND (reference sequence). V shed 1 base and J shed 1 base, with 10 bases lying between them. The CDR3 is 15 amino acids. For the CDR3, the DNA is TGTGCCAGTAGTATAGGAGGGGGGGCGAACACTGAAGCTTTCTTT. This encodes CASSIGGGANTEAFF.